The 24 T cell receptor beta chains given below trace back to one sample, sequenced in a study of T cells in Graves' hyperthyroidism and ophthalmopathy. From RNA transcripts, TCR beta CDR3 regions were amplified. The HTBI primer set drove a first-round RT-PCR of the TCR CDR3. TCRdb recomputed calls from the multiplex PCR reads with MiXCR, one row per CDR3 protein. This table holds 750,000 to 950,000 distinct CDR3 sequences, roughly 37% found once. Sequenced: blood. These TCRs come from a young man with Graves' hyperthyroidism.

J is TRBJ2-5 and V is TRBV10-3; tentative D call: TRBD1 (5 bases). The V gene lost 4 bases and the J gene lost 3 bases, with 9 bases spanning the gap. Germline CDR1 and CDR2: ENHRY and SYGVKD. The length of the CDR3 is 13 residues. The DNA of the CDR3 is TGTGCCATCAGTGCCGACAGCAAAGAGACCCAGTACTTC. Translating gives CAISADSKETQYF.

The gene calls are TRBV25-1 and TRBJ1-1; D not certain. The CDR3 consists of 13 residues. The V end was cut by 8 bases, the J end by 2 bases, with 12 bases between. Germline CDR1 is MGHDK and CDR2 is SYGVNS. The CDR3: CASLENSNTEAFF. The CDR3 DNA sequence: TGTGCCAGCTTAGAAAATTCAAACACTGAAGCTTTCTTT.

This chain joins TRBV19 and TRBJ1-1; D gene uncertain. Trimming removed 9 bases from V and 1 base from J, with 18 bases in between. Germline CDR1 is LNHDA and CDR2 is SQIVND (reference sequence). The CDR3 runs to 15 residues. The CDR3 sequence is CASSPSRGGNTEAFF. The CDR3 DNA is TGTGCCAGCTCACCATCGCGAGGAGGGAACACTGAAGCTTTCTTT.

The chain couples TRBV6-2 or TRBV6-3 to TRBJ1-6; no definite D call. Deletions cut 10 bases from V and 14 bases from J, with 12 bases between. The CDR3 contains 10 residues. Germline-derived CDR1 and CDR2 are MNHEY and SVGEGT. The CDR3 sequence: CANAGLALHF. The CDR3 coding sequence is TGTGCCAACGCGGGGTTAGCCCTCCACTTT.

The V gene is TRBV11-1, the J gene TRBJ1-2; 7 nucleotides line up with TRBD1. From germline, CDR1 is SGHAT and CDR2 FQDESV (reference sequence). The J segment lost 4 bases and the V segment lost 4 bases, leaving 6 bases of the junction unmatched. This CDR3 contains 14 residues. CDR3 region: CASSWTGTVYGYTF. Written as DNA, the CDR3 is TGTGCCAGCAGCTGGACCGGGACAGTCTATGGCTACACCTTC.

Ten or more counts support this clonotype. This may come from a read error, since a much larger clone is one base off. This chain links TRBV12-3 or TRBV12-4 with TRBJ1-2; D might be TRBD1 (5 bases). The CDR3 is made up of 13 amino acids. Trimming removed 3 bases from V and 3 bases from J, with 8 bases in between. The CDR3 spells CASSLARDYGYTF. The CDR3 nucleotides read TGTGCCAGCAGTTTGGCCAGGGACTATGGCTACACCTTC.

This clonotype was seen many times. The chain couples TRBV5-1 to TRBJ1-2; no firm D call. The germline V and J ends were trimmed by 4 bases and 8 bases, with 9 bases remaining between them. The CDR3 contains 11 residues. CDR1 is SGHRS and CDR2 is YFSETQ in the germline V gene. The CDR3 sequence: CASSPLEGYTF. The CDR3 DNA reads TGCGCCAGCAGCCCCCTGGAGGGCTACACCTTC.

The CDR3 DNA sequence: TGTGCCAGCACGACCGGACAGATGAACACTGAAGCTTTCTTT. Its protein product is CASTTGQMNTEAFF. The rearrangement uses TRBV6-5 and TRBJ1-1, with TRBD1 as a possible D gene (6 bases). The V gene lost 7 bases and the J gene lost 0 bases, with 12 bases spanning the gap. This CDR3 has 14 amino acids. Per the germline V gene, CDR1 is MNHEY and CDR2 is SVGAGI.

This clonotype was seen ten or more times. V gene TRBV11-2 combines with J gene TRBJ2-2; no clear D gene. Germline V lookup: CDR1 SGHAT, CDR2 FQNNGV. This CDR3 comprises 13 residues. Deletions cut 4 bases from V and 1 base from J, with 4 bases between. CDR3 nucleotide sequence: TGTGCCAGCAGCTCGATGAACACCGGGGAGCTGTTTTTT. Translating gives CASSSMNTGELFF.

About this clonotype itself: The CDR3 carries no conserved terminal phenylalanine or tryptophan, so it likely arises from a read error. The chain carries TRBV5-8 and TRBJ2-7, with no clear D. Germline assignment: CDR1 SGHTS and CDR2 YDEGEE. V was shortened by 0 bases and J by 3 bases, with 7 bases between the two germline ends. The length of the CDR3 is 13 residues. CDR3 coding DNA: TGTGCCAGCAGCTTGGGGGTGGACTACGAGCAGTACCTC. Its translation: CASSLGVDYEQYL.

The chain combines TRBV7-2 with TRBJ1-2, with TRBD1 matching over 7 bases. The CDR3 is 15 residues long. Germline assignment: CDR1 SGHTA and CDR2 FQGNSA. The V gene end was trimmed by 5 bases and the J gene end by 2 bases; junction bases not matched to a gene: 8. Here the CDR3 reads CASSPGPTGNYGYTF. The CDR3 DNA sequence: TGTGCCAGCAGCCCCGGGCCGACAGGGAACTATGGCTACACCTTC.

This chain joins TRBV10-3 and TRBJ2-5; 8 bases are shared with TRBD2. This CDR3 has 17 amino acids. CDR1 and CDR2 from the germline V gene are ENHRY and SYGVKD. V was clipped by 2 bases and J by 3 bases; unmatched bases: 11. In DNA form, the CDR3 reads TGTGCCATCAGTGAGGCGGGGAGCGGGGGTTCAAAAGAGACCCAGTACTTC. It specifies CAISEAGSGGSKETQYF.

This chain connects TRBV11-2 to TRBJ2-2, with 14 bases matching TRBD2. J lost 1 base, V lost 7 bases, and 17 bases had no gene match. CDR1 is SGHAT and CDR2 is FQNNGV in the germline V gene. This CDR3 is 21 amino acids long. The CDR3 DNA sequence: TGTGCCAGCAACTATACGTCCCCGGGACTAGCGGGAGAGCAGAACACCGGGGAGCTGTTTTTT. Protein: CASNYTSPGLAGEQNTGELFF. Variable domain in full (rest from reference TRBV11-2 and TRBJ2-2): EAGVAQSPRYKIIEKRQSVAFWCNPISGHATLYWYQQILGQGPKLLIQFQNNGVVDDSQLPKDRFSAERLKGVDSTLKIQPAKLEDSAVYLCASNYTSPGLAGEQNTGELFFGEGSRLTVL.

This clonotype was recorded a few times. This chain links TRBV9 with TRBJ2-3; 8 bases line up with TRBD2. CDR1 SGDLS and CDR2 YYNGEE come from the germline V gene. V was clipped by 4 bases and J by 11 bases; unmatched bases: 15. CDR3 length equals 15 residues. The CDR3 is CASSRRAGGSYEQYF. The CDR3 coding sequence is TGTGCCAGCAGCCGCCGGGCGGGGGGCTCCTACGAGCAGTATTTT.

This clonotype came up many times. This chain links TRBV24-1 with TRBJ2-2, with D possibly being TRBD2 (5 bases). The ends were cut back, 0 bases at V and 6 bases at J, with 13 bases in the middle. This CDR3 is 16 amino acids long. Germline CDR1 is KGHDR and CDR2 is SFDVKD. In DNA form, the CDR3 reads TGTGCCACCAGTGATTTGCAAGCGGCAGGCTCCGGGGAGCTGTTTTTT. Protein product: CATSDLQAAGSGELFF.

The V gene is TRBV6-5, the J gene TRBJ1-2; D ambiguous. With 4 bases removed from V and 2 bases from J, the gap between germline ends came to 11 bases. From germline, CDR1 is MNHEY and CDR2 SVGAGI. There are 14 residues in the CDR3. This CDR3 reads CASSSSRSNYGYTF. The CDR3, as DNA: TGTGCCAGCAGTTCATCCCGCTCCAACTATGGCTACACCTTC.

This clonotype was seen just once. Given the absence of the conserved phenylalanine or tryptophan at the CDR3 end, a read error is likely. Because the CDR3's place on the DNA is in doubt, the DNA is left out and the CDR3 is given as listed by TCRdb. The V call is TRBV9, the J call TRBJ1-1; the D segment call TRBD1 is taken from the table without a DNA check. The CDR3 is 13 amino acids long, termini counted. The germline gives CDR1 SGDLS, CDR2 YYNGEE. CDR3 amino acids: CASSAGQTTEAFL.

This chain uses TRBV7-9 with TRBJ1-3, with D maybe TRBD1 (6 bases). V gave up 5 bases and J gave up 0 bases, with 11 bases separating them. This CDR3 has 15 residues. Germline V gives CDR1 SEHNR, CDR2 FQNEAQ (reference sequence). CDR3 amino acids: CASSPPGHSGNTIYF. The CDR3 nucleotides are TGTGCCAGCAGCCCTCCGGGACACTCTGGAAACACCATATATTTT.

This clonotype was seen more than once but under ten times. The chain uses TRBV4-1 and TRBJ1-1, with D hard to call. V was pared by 0 bases and J by 4 bases, with 9 bases between. The CDR3 runs to 14 residues. Germline V gene lookup returns CDR1 MGHRA and CDR2 YSYEKL. The CDR3 loop reads CASSQDLASTEAFF. CDR3 nucleotides: TGCGCCAGCAGCCAAGATCTCGCTTCCACTGAAGCTTTCTTT.

This clonotype has more than one count but fewer than ten. This chain uses TRBV19 with TRBJ1-4; no clear D. Germline V gives CDR1 LNHDA, CDR2 SQIVND (reference sequence). The V and J ends lost 3 bases and 4 bases respectively, with 15 bases between them. This CDR3 is built from 16 residues. CDR3 in DNA: TGTGCCAGTAGTATCCGGACGGGATCGGGTAATGAAAAACTGTTTTTT. Protein: CASSIRTGSGNEKLFF.

The gene calls are TRBV29-1 and TRBJ1-2, with 7 bases identical to TRBD1. J gave up 2 bases and V 6 bases, and 3 bases lay outside the gene matches. The CDR3 length is 12 residues. Per germline, CDR1 SQVTM and CDR2 ANQGSEA. CDR3 sequence (DNA): TGCAGCGTAGACAGGGTAAACTATGGCTACACCTTC. It specifies CSVDRVNYGYTF.

The V call is TRBV9, the J call TRBJ2-5; 12 bases agree with TRBD1. This CDR3 has 15 amino acids. Unmatched junction bases numbered 5, after V lost 3 bases and J lost 5 bases. Per germline, CDR1 SGDLS and CDR2 YYNGEE. CDR3 DNA sequence: TGTGCCAGCAGCGCAGGGACAGGGGGCGAGGAGACCCAGTACTTC. Translation: CASSAGTGGEETQYF.

This clonotype was counted a few times. V usage is TRBV9 and J usage is TRBJ2-2; the match to TRBD2 covers 7 bases. This CDR3 is 16 amino acids long. V gave up 3 bases and J gave up 8 bases; unmatched junction bases: 13. Per germline, CDR1 SGDLS and CDR2 YYNGEE. The CDR3 DNA follows: TGTGCCAGCAGCGAATACGGGACTAACTTTTTAGGGGAGCTGTTTTTT. This encodes CASSEYGTNFLGELFF.

The chain carries TRBV6-5 and TRBJ1-2, with a possible D match to TRBD1 (5 bases). CDR3 size: 14 residues. CDR1 is MNHEY and CDR2 is SVGAGI in the germline V gene. The V end lost 6 bases, the J end lost 7 bases, and 18 bases lay between the germline ends. The CDR3 loop reads CASRSDSRLLGYTF. In DNA form, the CDR3 reads TGTGCCAGCAGGAGTGACAGCCGCCTCCTTGGCTACACCTTC.